This T cell receptor (beta chain) came from a study of CD8 T cells in ankylosing spondylitis. Study conclusions and caveats: Researchers reportedly found disease-linked clones significantly enriched in matched ankylosing spondylitis synovial fluid. Some of these motif variants have turned up before, in reports on reactive arthritis synovial fluid and blood. A CD8+ phenotype characterized the disease-linked clones, which were relatively rare in peripheral blood. Blood from ankylosing spondylitis patients appeared to carry a characteristic roughly eight-variant TCR beta motif.

This CDR3 has 13 residues. V gave up 7 bases and J gave up 3 bases, with 10 bases separating them. Libraries for TCR beta were made by quantitative 5'-RACE with molecular barcodes. TCRdb processed the 5' RACE reads anew with MiXCR; each CDR3 protein has one entry. This sample yields around 130,000 distinct CDR3 sequences, of which roughly 15% are seen a single time; roughly 30% belongs to the top ten. The sample holds a few counts of this clonotype. No antigen is known for it. The genes are TRBV12-3 or TRBV12-4 and TRBJ1-5; D unresolved. The clonotype was recovered from a male donor with ankylosing spondylitis. Sequencing was done on a sample of blood, either unsorted or a sorted T cell fraction (not recorded which). The DNA for the CDR3 is TGTGCCAGCACTGGAGGACCCAATCAGCCCCAGCATTTT. Translated: CASTGGPNQPQHF.